This TCR beta chain was sequenced for a study of T cell responses to AZD1222 COVID-19 vaccine (dated by TCRdb to 2020 to 2022). For context, the study as a whole: AZD1222 recipients given second doses at about 4 weeks or at about 12 weeks were pooled, since spike-specific TCR depth and breadth were not found to differ between the two schedules. A total of just over 230 trial participants underwent TCR sequencing, of whom about 210 had received two doses of AZD1222 and around 25 had received two doses of the MenACWY control vaccine. Trial participants were enrolled into age subgroups of 18-55, 56-69 and 70-plus years, which contained about 150, 28 and 57 TCR-sequenced participants, respectively.

Of note for this clone: Its specific antigen is unknown. Per-base quality was not reported, and no clone a single base away is much larger than it.

The CDR3 regions of human TCRbeta chains were subjected to immunosequencing. The study's processing was this. Repertoire TCRs were checked for matches against a reference library of SARS-CoV-2-specific TCRs that had been generated using the MIRA antigen-specificity platform. Breadth was defined as the fraction of unique TCRs that were SARS-CoV-2-associated, and depth was defined as the fraction of total T cells that were SARS-CoV-2-associated. Using the MIRA data, each spike-specific TCR was assigned both to the spike region to which the TCR was reactive and to a CD4 or CD8 class. Log10-transformed breadth and depth values were compared by one-way ANOVA with Sidak's multiple comparisons tests. TCRdb took this table from immuneACCESS and kept in-frame rearrangements with V and J called. Such tables lack part of the clones; where checked against another copy, unresolved V genes explain under half of the gap, and the rest is unexplained. Clone size and the V and J calls come from that table; the DNA yielded D and trimming. Across this sample there are more than 150,000 clones, with over 80% seen only once. The leading ten clones occupy under 6.5% of the sample.

The CDR3, cysteine through phenylalanine, is 14 amino acids long. The only DNA kept is the CDR3, 42 bases in frame from the first base. From the germline V gene, CDR1 is LGHNA and CDR2 is YSLEER. Cut back by 4 bases and 6 bases, the V and J ends lie 16 bases apart. The time point label for this specimen denotes: baseline before first vaccination. Vaccinee samples were obtained from the UK trials COV001 and COV002, which included a single-blind randomized controlled phase 2/3 trial of AZD1222 (ChAdOx1 nCoV-19) in healthy adults. For TCRbeta chain sequencing, PBMC samples were collected from trial participants at day 0 and at day 28 after the second dose. Overall study results and their limits: The whole spike protein was spanned by vaccine-associated CD4 TCRs, and dominant responses were seen in regions 160-218 and 743-854. After two AZD1222 doses, spike-specific TCR breadth and depth were significantly higher than at day 0 and than in MenACWY recipients. Because no samples from the day 14 peak response were available, repertoires could be characterized only after the peak T cell response. Conclusions about previously exposed vaccinees were limited because only six AZD1222 recipients were SARS-CoV-2 seropositive at baseline. In the small 56-69-year group, the increase in depth fell short of significance, most likely because of low power. Most participants were white British and females outnumbered males, and the authors suggested that clonal diversity may have been underestimated. Reportedly, almost half of the unique spike-specific TCRs recognized epitopes lying outside the regions that are mutated in the B.1.351 and B.1.1.7 variants.

This TCR was sampled from an adult in good health. The input for sequencing was peripheral blood, taken on day 0 of AZD1222 vaccination. The receptor chain draws on TRBV4-3 and TRBJ2-7, and possibly TRBD2, on 5 matching bases. The DNA is as follows: TGCGCCAGCAGCCTTAGATTTGGGGAGCGCGAGCAGTACTTC. Translated, this is CASSLRFGEREQYF.